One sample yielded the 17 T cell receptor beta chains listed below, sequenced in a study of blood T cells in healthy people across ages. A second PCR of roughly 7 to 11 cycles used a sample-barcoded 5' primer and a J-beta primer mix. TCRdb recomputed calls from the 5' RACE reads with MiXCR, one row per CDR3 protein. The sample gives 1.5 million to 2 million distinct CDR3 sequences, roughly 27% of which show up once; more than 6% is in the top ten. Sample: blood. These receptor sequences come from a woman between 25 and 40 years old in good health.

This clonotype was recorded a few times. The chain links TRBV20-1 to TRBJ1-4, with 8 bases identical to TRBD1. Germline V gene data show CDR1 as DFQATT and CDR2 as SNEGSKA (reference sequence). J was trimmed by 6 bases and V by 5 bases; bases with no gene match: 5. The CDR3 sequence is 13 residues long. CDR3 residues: CSAYDRGYEKLFF. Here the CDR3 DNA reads TGCAGTGCTTACGACAGGGGATATGAAAAACTGTTTTTT.

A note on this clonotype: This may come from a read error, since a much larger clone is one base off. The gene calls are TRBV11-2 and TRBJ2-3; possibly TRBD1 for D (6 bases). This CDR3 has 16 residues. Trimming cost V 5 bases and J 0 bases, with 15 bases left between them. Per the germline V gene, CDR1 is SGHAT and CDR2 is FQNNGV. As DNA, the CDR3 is TGTGCCAGCAGCCCAAGGGGGAAACTGAGCACAGATACGCAGTATTTT. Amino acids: CASSPRGKLSTDTQYF.

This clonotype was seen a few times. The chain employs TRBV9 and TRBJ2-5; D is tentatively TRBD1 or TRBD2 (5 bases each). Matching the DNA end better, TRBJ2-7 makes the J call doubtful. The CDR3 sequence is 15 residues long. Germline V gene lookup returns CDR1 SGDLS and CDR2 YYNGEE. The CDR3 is CASSGAGTAWDEQYF. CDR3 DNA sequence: TGTGCCAGCAGCGGAGCCGGGACCGCCTGGGACGAGCAGTACTTC.

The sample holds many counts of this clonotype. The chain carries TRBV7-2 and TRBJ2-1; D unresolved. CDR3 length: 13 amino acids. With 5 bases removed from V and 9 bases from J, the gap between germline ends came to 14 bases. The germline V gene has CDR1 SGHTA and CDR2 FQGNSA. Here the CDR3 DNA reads TGTGCCAGCAGCGTCCTCGGGCCTCCTGAGCAGTTCTTC. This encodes CASSVLGPPEQFF.

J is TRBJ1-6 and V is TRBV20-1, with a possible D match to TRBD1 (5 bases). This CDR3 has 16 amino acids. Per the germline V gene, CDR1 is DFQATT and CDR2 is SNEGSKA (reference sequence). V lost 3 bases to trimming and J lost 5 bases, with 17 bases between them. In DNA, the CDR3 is TGCAGTGCTAGGTCCGTCGCAGGGCGGGATAATTCACCCCTCCACTTT. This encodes CSARSVAGRDNSPLHF.

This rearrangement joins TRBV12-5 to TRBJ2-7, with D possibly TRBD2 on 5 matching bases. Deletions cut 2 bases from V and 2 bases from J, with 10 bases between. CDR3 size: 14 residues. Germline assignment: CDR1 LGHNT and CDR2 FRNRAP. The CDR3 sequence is CASGLLAGTYEQYF. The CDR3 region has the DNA TGTGCTAGTGGTTTGTTAGCCGGGACCTACGAGCAGTACTTC. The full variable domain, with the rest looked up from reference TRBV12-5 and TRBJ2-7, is DARVTQTPRHKVTEMGQEVTMRCQPILGHNTVFWYRQTMMQGLELLAYFRNRAPLDDSGMPKDRFSAEMPDATLATLKIQPSEPRDSAVYFCASGLLAGTYEQYFGPGTRLTVT.

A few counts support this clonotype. The CDR3 region is CASRQGSDVKEFF. In nucleotides, the CDR3 is TGTGCCAGCAGGCAGGGTTCGGACGTAAAGGAGTTCTTC. V gene TRBV6-2 or TRBV6-3 combines with J gene TRBJ2-1; TRBD1 is a possible D gene (5 bases). The CDR3 sequence is 13 residues long. The V end was cut by 6 bases, the J end by 14 bases, with 20 bases between. Germline CDR1 reads MNHEY; CDR2 reads SVGEGT.

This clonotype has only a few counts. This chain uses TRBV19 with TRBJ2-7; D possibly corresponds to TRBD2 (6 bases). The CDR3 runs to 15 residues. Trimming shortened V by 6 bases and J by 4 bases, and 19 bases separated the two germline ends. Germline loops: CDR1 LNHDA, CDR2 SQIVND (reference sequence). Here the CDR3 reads CASRQLAAESYEQYF. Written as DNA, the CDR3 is TGTGCCAGTAGGCAACTAGCAGCAGAATCATACGAGCAGTACTTC. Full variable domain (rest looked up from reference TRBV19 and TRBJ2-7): DGGITQSPKYLFRKEGQNVTLSCEQNLNHDAMYWYRQDPGQGLRLIYYSQIVNDFQKGDIAEGYSVSREKKESFPLTVTSAQKNPTAFYLCASRQLAAESYEQYFGPGTRLTVT.

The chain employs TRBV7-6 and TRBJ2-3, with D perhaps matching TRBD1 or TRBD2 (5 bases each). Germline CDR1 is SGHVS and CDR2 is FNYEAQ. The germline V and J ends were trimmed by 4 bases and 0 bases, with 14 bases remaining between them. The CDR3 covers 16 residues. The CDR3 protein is CASSSGTGMSTDTQYF. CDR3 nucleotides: TGTGCCAGCAGCTCGGGGACGGGGATGAGCACAGATACGCAGTATTTT.

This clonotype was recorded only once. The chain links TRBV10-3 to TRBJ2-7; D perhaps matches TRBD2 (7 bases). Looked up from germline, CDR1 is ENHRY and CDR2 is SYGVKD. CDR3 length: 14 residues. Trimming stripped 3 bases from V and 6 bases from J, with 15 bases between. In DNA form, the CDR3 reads TGTGCCATCAGTGAAGAGTGGGAGGGGGGCGAGCAGTACTTC. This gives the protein CAISEEWEGGEQYF.

CDR3 DNA sequence: TGCAGTGCTAGAGACGTGAGGCCCCCTGAAGCTTTCTTT. It is translated as CSARDVRPPEAFF. The V gene is TRBV20-1, the J gene TRBJ1-1; D gene uncertain. Germline lookup yields CDR1 DFQATT and CDR2 SNEGSKA (reference sequence). The V gene lost 0 bases and the J gene lost 6 bases, with 11 bases spanning the gap. The CDR3 has 13 amino acids.

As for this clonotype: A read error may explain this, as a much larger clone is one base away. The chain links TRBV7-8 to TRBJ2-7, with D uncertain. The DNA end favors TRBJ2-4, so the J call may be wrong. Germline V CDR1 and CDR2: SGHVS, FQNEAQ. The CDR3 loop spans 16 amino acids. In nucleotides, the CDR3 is TGTGCCAGCAGCTTATTGAGGTCAGAAGTCAAAGACATTCAGTACTTC. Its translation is CASSLLRSEVKDIQYF.

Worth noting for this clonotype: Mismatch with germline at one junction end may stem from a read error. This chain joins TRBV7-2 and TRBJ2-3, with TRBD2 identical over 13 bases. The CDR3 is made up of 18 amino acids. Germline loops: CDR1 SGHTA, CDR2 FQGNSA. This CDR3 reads CASSLPLGTSGDTDMQYF. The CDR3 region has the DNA TGTGCCAGCAGCTTACCCCTGGGGACTAGCGGGGACACAGATATGCAGTATTTT.

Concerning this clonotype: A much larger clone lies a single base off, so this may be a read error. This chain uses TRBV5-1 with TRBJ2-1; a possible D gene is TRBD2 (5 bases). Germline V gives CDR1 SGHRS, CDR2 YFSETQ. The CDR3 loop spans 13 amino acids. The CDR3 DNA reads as TGCGCCAGCAGCTTGCTTTGGGAGAATGGGCAGTTCTTC. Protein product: CASSLLWENGQFF.

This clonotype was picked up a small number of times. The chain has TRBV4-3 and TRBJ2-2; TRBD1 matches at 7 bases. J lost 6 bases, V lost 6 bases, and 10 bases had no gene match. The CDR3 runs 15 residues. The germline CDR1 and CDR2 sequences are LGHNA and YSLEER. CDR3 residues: CASRLDSQGAGELFF. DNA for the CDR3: TGCGCCAGCAGGCTGGACTCCCAGGGGGCCGGGGAGCTGTTTTTT.

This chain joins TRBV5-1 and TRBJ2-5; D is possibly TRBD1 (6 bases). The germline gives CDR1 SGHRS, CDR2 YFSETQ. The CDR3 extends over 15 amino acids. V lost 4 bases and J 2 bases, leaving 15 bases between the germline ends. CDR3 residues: CASSPRWGQQETQYF. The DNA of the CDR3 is TGCGCCAGCAGCCCTAGGTGGGGGCAACAAGAGACCCAGTACTTC. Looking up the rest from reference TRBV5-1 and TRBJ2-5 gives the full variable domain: KAGVTQTPRYLIKTRGQQVTLSCSPISGHRSVSWYQQTPGQGLQFLFEYFSETQRNKGNFPGRFSGRQFSNSRSEMNVSTLELGDSALYLCASSPRWGQQETQYFGPGTRLLVL.

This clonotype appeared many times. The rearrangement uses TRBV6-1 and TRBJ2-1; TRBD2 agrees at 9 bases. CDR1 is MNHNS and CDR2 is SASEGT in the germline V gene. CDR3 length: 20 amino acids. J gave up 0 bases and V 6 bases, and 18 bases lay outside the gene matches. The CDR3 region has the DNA TGTGCCAGCAGCCTCACGGGGCTAGCGGGAAGTGGAAGCTCCTACAATGAGCAGTTCTTC. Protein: CASSLTGLAGSGSSYNEQFF.